One TCR beta chain is described in this entry. The data derive from a study of blood T cell repertoires in COVID-19. For the study at large: Acute-phase and convalescent COVID-19 samples originated in the United States, Italy and Spain.

Libraries were prepared by immunoSEQ multiplex PCR; TCRdb keeps only in-frame clonotypes and omits some of them. The sample consists of tens of thousands of clones, over 75% of them appearing once. This CDR3 has 11 amino acids. From germline, CDR1 is MNHNY and CDR2 SVGAGI (reference sequence). Trimming cost V 6 bases and J 4 bases, with 6 bases left between them. The TCR comes from a human donor in a cohort sampled during active COVID-19. The rearrangement joins TRBV6-6 to TRBJ1-1; D is ambiguous. Source material: peripheral blood. The CDR3 region is CASSHSTEAFF. The CDR3 nucleotides read TGTGCCAGCAGCCATTCCACTGAAGCTTTCTTT.